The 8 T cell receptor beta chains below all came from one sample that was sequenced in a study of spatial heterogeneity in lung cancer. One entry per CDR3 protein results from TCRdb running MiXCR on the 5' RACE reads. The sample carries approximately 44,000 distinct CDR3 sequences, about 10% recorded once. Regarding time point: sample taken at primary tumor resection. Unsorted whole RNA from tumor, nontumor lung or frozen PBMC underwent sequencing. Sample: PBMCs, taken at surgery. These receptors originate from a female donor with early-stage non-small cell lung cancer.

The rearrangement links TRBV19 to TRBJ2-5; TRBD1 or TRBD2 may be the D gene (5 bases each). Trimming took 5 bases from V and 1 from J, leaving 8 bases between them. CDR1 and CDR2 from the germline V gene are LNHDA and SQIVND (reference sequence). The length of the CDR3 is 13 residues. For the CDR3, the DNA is TGTGCCAGTAGTGCCGGGACCCAAGAGACCCAGTACTTC. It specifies CASSAGTQETQYF. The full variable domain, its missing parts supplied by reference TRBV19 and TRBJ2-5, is DGGITQSPKYLFRKEGQNVTLSCEQNLNHDAMYWYRQDPGQGLRLIYYSQIVNDFQKGDIAEGYSVSREKKESFPLTVTSAQKNPTAFYLCASSAGTQETQYFGPGTRLLVL.

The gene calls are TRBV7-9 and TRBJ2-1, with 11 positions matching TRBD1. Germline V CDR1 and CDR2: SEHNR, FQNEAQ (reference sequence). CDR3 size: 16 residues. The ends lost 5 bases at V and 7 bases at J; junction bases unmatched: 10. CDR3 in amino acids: CASSEAGTGGQNEQFF. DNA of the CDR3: TGTGCCAGCAGCGAGGCCGGGACAGGGGGTCAAAATGAGCAGTTCTTC.

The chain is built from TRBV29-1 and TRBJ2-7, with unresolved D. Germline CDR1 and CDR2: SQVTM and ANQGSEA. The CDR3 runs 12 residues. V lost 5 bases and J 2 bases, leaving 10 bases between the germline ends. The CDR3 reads CSVSGDTYEQYF. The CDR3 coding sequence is TGCAGCGTTTCTGGCGATACCTACGAGCAGTACTTC.

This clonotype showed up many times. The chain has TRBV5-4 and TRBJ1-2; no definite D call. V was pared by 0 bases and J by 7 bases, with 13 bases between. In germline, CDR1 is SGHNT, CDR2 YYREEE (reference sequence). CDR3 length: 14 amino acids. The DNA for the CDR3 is TGTGCCAGCAGCTTGGCTGCGGCGGCGACTGGCTACACCTTC. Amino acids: CASSLAAAATGYTF.

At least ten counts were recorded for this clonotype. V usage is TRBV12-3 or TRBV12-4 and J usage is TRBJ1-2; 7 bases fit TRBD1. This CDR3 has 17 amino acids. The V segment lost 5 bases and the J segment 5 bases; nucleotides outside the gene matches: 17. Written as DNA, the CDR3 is TGTGCCAGCAGTCCCAAAAGGGGGCAGGGGACTGGGTATGGCTACACCTTC. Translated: CASSPKRGQGTGYGYTF.

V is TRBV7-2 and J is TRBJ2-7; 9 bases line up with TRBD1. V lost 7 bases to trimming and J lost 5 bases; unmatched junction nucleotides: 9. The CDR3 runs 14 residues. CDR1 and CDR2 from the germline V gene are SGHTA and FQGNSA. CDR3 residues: CASTWGQGTNEQYF. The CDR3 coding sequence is TGTGCCAGCACGTGGGGACAGGGAACGAACGAGCAGTACTTC.

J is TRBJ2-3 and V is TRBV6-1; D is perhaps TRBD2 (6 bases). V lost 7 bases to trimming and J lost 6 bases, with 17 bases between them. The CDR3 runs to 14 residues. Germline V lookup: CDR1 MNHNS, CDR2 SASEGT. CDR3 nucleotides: TGTGCCAGCATTGTAGGAGGGGCTCAGGATACGCAGTATTTT. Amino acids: CASIVGGAQDTQYF.

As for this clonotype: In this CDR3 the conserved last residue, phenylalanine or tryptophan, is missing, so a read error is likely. The CDR3 here is CSARGDRGYNEQFI. In DNA, the CDR3 is TGCAGTGCCCGGGGGGACAGGGGCTACAATGAGCAGTTCATC. This rearrangement joins TRBV20-1 to TRBJ2-1, with 10 positions matching TRBD1. The CDR3 covers 14 residues. Germline V CDR1 and CDR2: DFQATT, SNEGSKA (reference sequence). J lost 3 bases, V lost 6 bases, and 5 bases had no gene match.